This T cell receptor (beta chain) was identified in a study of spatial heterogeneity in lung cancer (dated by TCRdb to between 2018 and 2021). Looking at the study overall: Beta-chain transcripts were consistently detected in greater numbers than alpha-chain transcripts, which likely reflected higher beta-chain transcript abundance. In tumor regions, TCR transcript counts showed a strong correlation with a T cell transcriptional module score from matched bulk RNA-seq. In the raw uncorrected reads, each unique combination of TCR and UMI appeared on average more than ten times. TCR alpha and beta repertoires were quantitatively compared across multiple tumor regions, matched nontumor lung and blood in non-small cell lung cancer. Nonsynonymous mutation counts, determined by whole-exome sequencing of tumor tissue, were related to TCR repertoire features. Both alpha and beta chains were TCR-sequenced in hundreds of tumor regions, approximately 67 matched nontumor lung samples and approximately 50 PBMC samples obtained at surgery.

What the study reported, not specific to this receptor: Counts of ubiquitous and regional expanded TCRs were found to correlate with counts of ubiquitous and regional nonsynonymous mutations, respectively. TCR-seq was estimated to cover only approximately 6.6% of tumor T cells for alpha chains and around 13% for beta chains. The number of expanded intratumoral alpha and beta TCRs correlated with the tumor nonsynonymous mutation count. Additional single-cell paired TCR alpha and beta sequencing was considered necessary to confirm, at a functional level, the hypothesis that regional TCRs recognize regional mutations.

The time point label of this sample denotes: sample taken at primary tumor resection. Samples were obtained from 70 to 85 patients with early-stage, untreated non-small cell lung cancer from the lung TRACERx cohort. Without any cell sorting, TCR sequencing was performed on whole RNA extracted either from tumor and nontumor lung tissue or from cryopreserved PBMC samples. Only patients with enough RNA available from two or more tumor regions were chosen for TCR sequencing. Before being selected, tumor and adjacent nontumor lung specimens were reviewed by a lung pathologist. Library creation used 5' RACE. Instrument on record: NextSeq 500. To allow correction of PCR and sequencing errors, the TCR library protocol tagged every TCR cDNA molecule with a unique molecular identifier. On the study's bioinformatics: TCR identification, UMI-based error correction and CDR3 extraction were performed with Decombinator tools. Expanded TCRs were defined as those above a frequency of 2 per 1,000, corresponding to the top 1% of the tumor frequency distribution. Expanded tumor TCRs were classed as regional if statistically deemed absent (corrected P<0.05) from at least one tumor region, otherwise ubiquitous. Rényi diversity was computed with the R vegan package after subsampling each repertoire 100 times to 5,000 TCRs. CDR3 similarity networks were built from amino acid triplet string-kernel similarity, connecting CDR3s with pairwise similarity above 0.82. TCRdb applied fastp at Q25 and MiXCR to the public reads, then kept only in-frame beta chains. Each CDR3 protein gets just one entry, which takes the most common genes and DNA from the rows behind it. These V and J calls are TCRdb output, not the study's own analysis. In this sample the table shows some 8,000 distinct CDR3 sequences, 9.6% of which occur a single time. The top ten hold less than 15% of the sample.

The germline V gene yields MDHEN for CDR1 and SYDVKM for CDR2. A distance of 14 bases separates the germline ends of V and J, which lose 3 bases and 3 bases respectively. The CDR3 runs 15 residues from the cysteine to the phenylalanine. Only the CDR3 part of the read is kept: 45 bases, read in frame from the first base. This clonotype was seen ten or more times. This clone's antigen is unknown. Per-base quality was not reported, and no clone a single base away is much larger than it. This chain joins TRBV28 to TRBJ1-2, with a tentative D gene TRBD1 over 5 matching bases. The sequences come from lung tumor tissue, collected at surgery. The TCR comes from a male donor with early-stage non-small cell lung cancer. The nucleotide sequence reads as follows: TGTGCCAGCAGTTTGGGGTTCGGGGACCACTATGGCTACACCTTC. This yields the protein CASSLGFGDHYGYTF.